Shown below are 20 T cell receptor beta chains from a single sample sequenced in a study of blood T cell repertoires in COVID-19. Sequencing was performed with immunoSEQ multiplex PCR; in TCRdb, only in-frame clones are kept and a portion is missing. The table has about 110,000 clones, 88% seen once. Sequenced input: peripheral blood. These receptors were collected from a human donor in a cohort sampled during active COVID-19.

The V gene is TRBV5-8, the J gene TRBJ2-1; 9 positions match TRBD2. V shed 2 bases and J 7 bases; nucleotides not matched to a gene: 4. The length of the CDR3 is 14 residues. Germline CDR1 reads SGHTS; CDR2 reads YDEGEE. In DNA, the CDR3 is TGTGCCAGCAGCTTTCGAGCGGGAGGTAATGAGCAGTTCTTC. It codes for CASSFRAGGNEQFF. The entire variable domain, with the rest obtained from reference TRBV5-8 and TRBJ2-1, is as follows: EAGVTQSPTHLIKTRGQQATLRCSPISGHTSVYWYQQALGLGLQFLLWYDEGEERNRGNFPPRFSGRQFPNYSSELNVNALELEDSALYLCASSFRAGGNEQFFGPGTRLTVL.

This sequence joins TRBV5-4 and TRBJ2-1; no reliable D call. The CDR3 runs 15 residues. V was shortened by 3 bases and J by 5 bases, with 15 bases between the two germline ends. Germline V CDR1 and CDR2: SGHNT, YYREEE (reference sequence). The CDR3 nucleotides read TGTGCCAGCAGCTCTACTGTGACAACCCACAATGAGCAGTTCTTC. Translating gives CASSSTVTTHNEQFF.

V and J are TRBV27 and TRBJ1-4; TRBD1 is a possible D gene (6 bases). Per the germline V gene, CDR1 is MNHEY and CDR2 is SMNVEV (reference sequence). With 5 bases removed from V and 0 bases from J, the gap between germline ends came to 13 bases. The CDR3 is 16 amino acids. This CDR3 reads CASSPSGVATNEKLFF. The CDR3 DNA reads TGTGCCAGCAGTCCATCAGGGGTTGCAACTAATGAAAAACTGTTTTTT. The variable domain in full, completed from reference TRBV27 and TRBJ1-4, reads EAQVTQNPRYLITVTGKKLTVTCSQNMNHEYMSWYRQDPGLGLRQIYYSMNVEVTDKGDVPEGYKVSRKEKRNFPLILESPSPNQTSLYFCASSPSGVATNEKLFFGSGTQLSVL.

The genes are TRBV11-2 and TRBJ1-2, with TRBD1 identical over 8 bases. Germline V gene sequence: CDR1 SGHAT, CDR2 FQNNGV. V lost 5 bases to trimming and J lost 8 bases; unmatched junction nucleotides: 4. The CDR3 is made up of 12 amino acids. The CDR3 loop reads CASSPGGWGYTF. DNA of the CDR3: TGTGCCAGCAGCCCAGGGGGCTGGGGCTACACCTTC.

This chain connects TRBV19 to TRBJ1-1; D is ambiguous. The CDR3 spans 13 residues. The V gene's germline CDR1 is LNHDA and CDR2 SQIVND (reference sequence). The V gene lost 5 bases and the J gene lost 8 bases, with 15 bases spanning the gap. Here the CDR3 DNA reads TGTGCCAGTAGTCCTACGGGTGTTTCAGAAGCTTTCTTT. Translation: CASSPTGVSEAFF. The entire variable domain, with the rest obtained from reference TRBV19 and TRBJ1-1, is as follows: DGGITQSPKYLFRKEGQNVTLSCEQNLNHDAMYWYRQDPGQGLRLIYYSQIVNDFQKGDIAEGYSVSREKKESFPLTVTSAQKNPTAFYLCASSPTGVSEAFFGQGTRLTVV.

V usage is TRBV28 and J usage is TRBJ1-4; 9 bases line up with TRBD1. The V gene end was trimmed by 2 bases and the J gene end by 3 bases; junction bases not matched to a gene: 10. Looked up from germline, CDR1 is MDHEN and CDR2 is SYDVKM. The CDR3 spans 18 residues. The CDR3 region is CASSLGHSTGGPNEKLFF. The CDR3 DNA follows: TGTGCCAGCAGTTTAGGACATTCGACAGGGGGACCTAATGAAAAACTGTTTTTT. Based on the CDR3 plus reference TRBV28 and TRBJ1-4, the full variable domain is DVKVTQSSRYLVKRTGEKVFLECVQDMDHENMFWYRQDPGLGLRLIYFSYDVKMKEKGDIPEGYSVSREKKERFSLILESASTNQTSMYLCASSLGHSTGGPNEKLFFGSGTQLSVL.

The chain links TRBV3-1 (or the pseudogene TRBV3-2) to TRBJ1-2; 7 bases are shared with TRBD1. The J segment lost 2 bases and the V segment lost 5 bases, leaving 5 bases of the junction unmatched. Looked up from germline, CDR1 is LGHDT and CDR2 is YNNKEL (reference sequence). The CDR3 is 14 amino acids. In nucleotides, the CDR3 is TGTGCCAGCAGCTACCTGGGACAGAACTATGGCTACACCTTC. Protein: CASSYLGQNYGYTF.

J is TRBJ2-7 and V is TRBV3-1 (or the pseudogene TRBV3-2); D call uncertain. The V end lost 3 bases, the J end lost 5 bases, and 14 bases lay between the germline ends. The CDR3 is 14 residues long. CDR1 is LGHDT and CDR2 is YNNKEL in the germline V gene (reference sequence). DNA for the CDR3: TGTGCCAGCAGCCATACCCATAGTACCCACGAGCAGTACTTC. Protein product: CASSHTHSTHEQYF.

This clone was recorded once. The genes are TRBV5-6 and TRBJ2-7, with TRBD1 matching 9 bases. The CDR3 runs to 12 residues. CDR1 and CDR2 (germline): SGHDT, YYEEEE. Trimming cost V 6 bases and J 6 bases; bases outside gene matches: 4. CDR3 in amino acids: CASNPTGGEQYF. CDR3 bases: TGTGCCAGCAACCCGACAGGGGGCGAGCAGTACTTC.

This chain joins TRBV19 and TRBJ2-5; D call uncertain. Germline V gene data show CDR1 as LNHDA and CDR2 as SQIVND (reference sequence). The CDR3 is made up of 12 amino acids. The V and J ends lost 2 bases and 7 bases respectively, with 8 bases between them. The DNA for the CDR3 is TGTGCCAGTAGTATAAACAGTAGGACCCAGTACTTC. Protein sequence: CASSINSRTQYF.

The chain combines TRBV10-3 with TRBJ1-3; D remains unclear. The CDR3 covers 14 residues. The V and J ends lost 4 bases and 0 bases respectively, with 7 bases between them. Germline loops: CDR1 ENHRY, CDR2 SYGVKD. CDR3 protein: CAISAQLSGNTIYF. The DNA for the CDR3 is TGTGCCATCAGTGCACAGCTCTCTGGAAACACCATATATTTT.

The chain uses TRBV2 and TRBJ2-1; TRBD2 aligns across 8 bases. The CDR3 extends over 14 amino acids. V lost 4 bases to trimming and J lost 4 bases; unmatched junction nucleotides: 3. Germline CDR1 is SNHLY and CDR2 is FYNNEI. CDR3 sequence reads: CASSGSSGYNEQFF. The CDR3 DNA reads as TGTGCCAGCAGTGGGTCTAGCGGGTACAATGAGCAGTTCTTC.

This rearrangement joins TRBV9 to TRBJ2-3; 8 positions match TRBD1. V gave up 3 bases and J gave up 3 bases; unmatched junction bases: 6. The CDR3 is 15 amino acids. Germline-derived CDR1 and CDR2 are SGDLS and YYNGEE. CDR3 in amino acids: CASSAGQGSTDTQYF. Written as DNA, the CDR3 is TGTGCCAGCAGCGCTGGACAGGGTTCAACAGATACGCAGTATTTT.

This clone was observed a single time. J is TRBJ2-3 and V is TRBV28, with 8 bases that match TRBD1. The CDR3 has 16 amino acids. Germline loops: CDR1 MDHEN, CDR2 SYDVKM. J was trimmed by 0 bases and V by 5 bases; bases with no gene match: 7. CDR3 DNA sequence: TGTGCCAGCAGTGACACAGGGGGATCTAGCACAGATACGCAGTATTTT. The encoded protein is CASSDTGGSSTDTQYF. Full variable domain (outside the CDR3, taken from reference TRBV28 and TRBJ2-3): DVKVTQSSRYLVKRTGEKVFLECVQDMDHENMFWYRQDPGLGLRLIYFSYDVKMKEKGDIPEGYSVSREKKERFSLILESASTNQTSMYLCASSDTGGSSTDTQYFGPGTRLTVL.

The CDR3 loop reads CASSHFPGLAPWETQYF. The CDR3 DNA is TGTGCCAGCAGCCACTTCCCGGGACTAGCTCCGTGGGAGACCCAGTACTTC. This chain uses TRBV14 with TRBJ2-5; TRBD2 aligns across 9 bases. V was clipped by 3 bases and J by 5 bases; unmatched bases: 13. Germline-derived CDR1 and CDR2 are SGHDN and FVKESK. The CDR3 is 17 amino acids.

V is TRBV2 and J is TRBJ1-2; D unresolved. CDR3 length equals 12 residues. The germline V gene has CDR1 SNHLY and CDR2 FYNNEI. Trimming stripped 6 bases from V and 10 bases from J, with 15 bases between. CDR3 sequence reads: CASSAGEGDYTF. CDR3 nucleotide sequence: TGTGCCAGCAGCGCTGGTGAGGGAGACTACACCTTC.

The CDR3 reads CASSLTSGGSSYEQYF. CDR3 nucleotides: TGCGCCAGCAGCTTGACTAGCGGGGGAAGCTCCTACGAGCAGTACTTC. J is TRBJ2-7 and V is TRBV5-1; 11 nucleotides line up with TRBD2. The V and J ends lost 1 base and 0 bases, in that order; junction bases with no gene match: 3. Germline CDR1 SGHRS, CDR2 YFSETQ. The CDR3 covers 16 residues. Complete variable domain (other parts from reference TRBV5-1 and TRBJ2-7): KAGVTQTPRYLIKTRGQQVTLSCSPISGHRSVSWYQQTPGQGLQFLFEYFSETQRNKGNFPGRFSGRQFSNSRSEMNVSTLELGDSALYLCASSLTSGGSSYEQYFGPGTRLTVT.

The chain recombines TRBV6-6 with TRBJ2-7; TRBD1 aligns across 11 bases. The V gene end was trimmed by 7 bases and the J gene end by 3 bases; junction bases not matched to a gene: 8. The CDR3 has 15 residues. Germline V gives CDR1 MNHNY, CDR2 SVGAGI (reference sequence). The DNA for the CDR3 is TGTGCCAGCATTTTCAGGACAGGGGGCTTCTACGAGCAGTACTTC. This gives the protein CASIFRTGGFYEQYF.

The chain links TRBV5-4 to TRBJ2-3, with TRBD2 matching over 8 bases. Trimming cost V 2 bases and J 4 bases; bases outside gene matches: 9. Germline V lookup: CDR1 SGHNT, CDR2 YYREEE (reference sequence). CDR3 size: 16 residues. The CDR3 sequence is CASSFTSLAGPDTQYF. The CDR3 coding sequence is TGTGCCAGCAGCTTCACGTCATTAGCGGGGCCAGATACGCAGTATTTT. Based on the CDR3 plus reference TRBV5-4 and TRBJ2-3, the full variable domain is ETGVTQSPTHLIKTRGQQVTLRCSSQSGHNTVSWYQQALGQGPQFIFQYYREEENGRGNFPPRFSGLQFPNYSSELNVNALELDDSALYLCASSFTSLAGPDTQYFGPGTRLTVL.

The gene calls are TRBV9 and TRBJ2-1; D is ambiguous. CDR1 and CDR2 (germline): SGDLS, YYNGEE. The V end was cut by 0 bases, the J end by 5 bases, with 6 bases between. CDR3 length equals 13 residues. CDR3 nucleotides: TGTGCCAGCAGCGTAGACGACAACAATGAGCAGTTCTTC. This encodes CASSVDDNNEQFF.